Following are 15 T cell receptor beta chains from one sample sequenced in a study of response to subunit inactivated influenza vaccine. One entry per CDR3 protein results from TCRdb running MiXCR on the RT-PCR reads. The sample holds around 600,000 distinct CDR3 sequences, approximately 10% seen once. This same sample was also taken into another study, of T cells expressing NK-cell markers. That report adds: Libraries used 5'RACE template switching adding universal primer site and UMIs.

Here the sequenced sample was PBMCs from blood, taken on the day of vaccination. These receptors were collected from a man aged 50-60 years who received an inactivated influenza vaccine.

The chain combines TRBV12-3 or TRBV12-4 with TRBJ2-1; possibly TRBD2 for D (6 bases). This CDR3 is built from 14 residues. V shed 8 bases and J shed 8 bases, with 19 bases lying between them. The CDR3 nucleotides read TGTGCCAGCGCCTTGGGGCTAGCGTCTCATGAGCAGTTCTTC. It is translated as CASALGLASHEQFF.

With respect to this clonotype: In this CDR3 the conserved last residue, phenylalanine or tryptophan, is missing, so a read error is likely. The CDR3 is CASSQGGGRGNYGYTI. CDR3 DNA: TGCGCCAGCAGCCAAGGGGGGGGGCGTGGGAACTATGGCTACACCATC. The chain joins TRBV4-1 to TRBJ1-2, with D perhaps TRBD1 (6 bases). Germline V lookup: CDR1 MGHRA, CDR2 YSYEKL. The CDR3 spans 16 residues. V lost 1 base and J 2 bases, leaving 14 bases between the germline ends.

This clonotype was picked up many times. The J gene is TRBJ2-1, the V gene TRBV10-3, with D possibly matching TRBD1 (5 bases). Germline assignment: CDR1 ENHRY and CDR2 SYGVKD. Trimming removed 0 bases at V and 5 bases at J, with 14 bases between. The CDR3 runs to 16 residues. CDR3 coding DNA: TGTGCCATCAGTGAGTCGATCCAGGGTCGAGACAATGAGCAGTTCTTC. It is translated as CAISESIQGRDNEQFF.

The genes are TRBV5-1 and TRBJ2-2; possible D gene TRBD1, 6 bases. This CDR3 has 15 residues. The V end lost 2 bases, the J end lost 1 base, and 9 bases lay between the germline ends. Germline V lookup: CDR1 SGHRS, CDR2 YFSETQ. This chain's CDR3 is CASSFRDMNTGELFF. The CDR3 coding sequence is TGCGCCAGCAGCTTCCGGGACATGAACACCGGGGAGCTGTTTTTT.

The V call is TRBV20-1, the J call TRBJ2-3; D uncertain. CDR1 DFQATT and CDR2 SNEGSKA come from the germline V gene (reference sequence). The CDR3 covers 14 residues. V dropped 0 bases and J dropped 0 bases, with 7 bases sitting between them. For the CDR3, the DNA is TGCAGTGCTAGAGAGGGCCAAAGCACAGATACGCAGTATTTT. The encoded protein is CSAREGQSTDTQYF.

The rearrangement links TRBV6-5 to TRBJ2-6, with D maybe TRBD2 (6 bases). Trimming took off 0 bases at V and 2 bases at J, with 11 bases between the two ends. Germline values: CDR1 MNHEY, CDR2 SVGAGI. The CDR3 spans 17 residues. The chain's CDR3 is CASSYSSLAAGANVLTF. In nucleotides, the CDR3 is TGTGCCAGCAGTTACTCGAGTTTAGCGGCTGGGGCCAACGTCCTGACTTTC.

The chain couples TRBV12-3 or TRBV12-4 to TRBJ2-7, with D perhaps TRBD2 (6 bases). This CDR3 is built from 14 residues. The V and J ends lost 6 bases and 4 bases respectively, with 16 bases between them. CDR3 sequence reads: CASRAWGEAYEQYF. In DNA, the CDR3 is TGTGCCAGCAGGGCTTGGGGGGAGGCTTACGAGCAGTACTTC.

This clonotype was recorded a few times. The chain links TRBV12-3 or TRBV12-4 to TRBJ2-1; D is undetermined. V was clipped by 5 bases and J by 10 bases, with 9 bases between them. CDR3 size: 11 residues. CDR3 loop: CASSPVGEQFF. CDR3 DNA: TGTGCCAGCAGTCCCGTGGGGGAGCAGTTCTTC.

This clonotype has ten or more counts. The rearrangement links TRBV6-5 to TRBJ2-5; D tentatively reads TRBD1 or TRBD2 (7 bases each). From germline, CDR1 is MNHEY and CDR2 SVGAGI. This CDR3 comprises 15 residues. Between the trimmed V and J ends, which lost 0 bases and 4 bases, there was a span of 12 bases. CDR3 coding DNA: TGTGCCAGCAGTTACTCTCTCAGGGGGGGAGAGACCCAGTACTTC. It translates to CASSYSLRGGETQYF.

The gene calls are TRBV9 and TRBJ2-2, with D possibly being TRBD1 (5 bases). The length of the CDR3 is 17 residues. Per germline, CDR1 SGDLS and CDR2 YYNGEE. V gave up 0 bases and J gave up 4 bases, with 16 bases separating them. CDR3 sequence reads: CASSVGKGFRFTGELFF. For the CDR3, the DNA is TGTGCCAGCAGCGTAGGAAAGGGGTTTCGGTTCACCGGGGAGCTGTTTTTT.

J is TRBJ2-3 and V is TRBV20-1, with D possibly being TRBD2 (6 bases). The V gene's germline CDR1 is DFQATT and CDR2 SNEGSKA (reference sequence). V lost 4 bases, J lost 2 bases, and 16 bases lay in between. This CDR3 contains 15 residues. The CDR3 region has the DNA TGCAGTGCTACCTCGGGAGTGCCGATCACAGATACGCAGTATTTT. Translation: CSATSGVPITDTQYF.

A single count supports this clonotype. V usage is TRBV5-1 and J usage is TRBJ2-7; 8 bases match TRBD1. Germline-derived CDR1 and CDR2 are SGHRS and YFSETQ. V was clipped by 0 bases and J by 4 bases; unmatched bases: 6. CDR3 length equals 15 residues. CDR3 DNA sequence: TGCGCCAGCAGCTTGGGACAGGGGAATATGTACGAGCAGTACTTC. Amino acids: CASSLGQGNMYEQYF.

This clonotype was observed many times. The J gene is TRBJ2-3, the V gene TRBV12-3 or TRBV12-4; D not resolved. The V and J ends lost 3 bases and 2 bases respectively, with 9 bases between them. The CDR3 is 14 amino acids. The CDR3 region is CASSFLADTDTQYF. CDR3 DNA sequence: TGTGCCAGCAGTTTCTTGGCCGACACAGATACGCAGTATTTT.

The rearrangement uses TRBV7-2 and TRBJ2-2; TRBD1 might be the D (6 bases). The germline V gene has CDR1 SGHTA and CDR2 FQGNSA. This CDR3 comprises 14 residues. V lost 5 bases, J lost 6 bases, and 13 bases lay in between. This chain's CDR3 is CASSPRQDPGELFF. As DNA, the CDR3 is TGTGCCAGCAGCCCGCGACAGGATCCCGGGGAGCTGTTTTTT.

This clonotype was picked up many times. This chain joins TRBV12-3 or TRBV12-4 and TRBJ1-5; no firm D call. V was shortened by 3 bases and J by 2 bases, with 8 bases between the two germline ends. The CDR3 has 14 residues. The CDR3 coding sequence is TGTGCCAGCAGTTTCCCCGGGGGCAATCAGCCCCAGCATTTT. It translates to CASSFPGGNQPQHF.